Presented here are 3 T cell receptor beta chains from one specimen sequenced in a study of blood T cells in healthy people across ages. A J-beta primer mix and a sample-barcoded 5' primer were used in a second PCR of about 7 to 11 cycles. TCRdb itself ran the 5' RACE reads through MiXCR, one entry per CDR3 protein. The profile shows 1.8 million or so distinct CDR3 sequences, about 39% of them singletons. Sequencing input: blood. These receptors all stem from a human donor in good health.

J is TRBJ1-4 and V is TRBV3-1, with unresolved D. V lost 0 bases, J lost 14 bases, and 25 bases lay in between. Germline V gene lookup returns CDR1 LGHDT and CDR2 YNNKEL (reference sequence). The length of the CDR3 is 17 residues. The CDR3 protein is CASSQDLFRTEWKRLFF. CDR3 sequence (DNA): TGTGCCAGCAGCCAAGATCTTTTTAGAACAGAGTGGAAACGGCTGTTTTTT.

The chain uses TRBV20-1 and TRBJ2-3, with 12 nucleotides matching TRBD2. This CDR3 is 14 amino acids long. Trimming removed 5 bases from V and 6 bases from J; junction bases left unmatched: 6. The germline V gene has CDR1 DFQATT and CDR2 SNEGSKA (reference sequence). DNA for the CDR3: TGCAGTGCTTCATCTAGCGGGGGGGGGGATACGCAGTATTTT. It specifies CSASSSGGGDTQYF.

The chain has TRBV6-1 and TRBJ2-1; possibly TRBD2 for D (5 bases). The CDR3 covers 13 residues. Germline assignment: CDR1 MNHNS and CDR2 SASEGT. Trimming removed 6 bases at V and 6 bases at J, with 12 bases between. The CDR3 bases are TGTGCCAGCAGCTTAATGGGAGTCAATGAGCAGTTCTTC. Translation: CASSLMGVNEQFF.